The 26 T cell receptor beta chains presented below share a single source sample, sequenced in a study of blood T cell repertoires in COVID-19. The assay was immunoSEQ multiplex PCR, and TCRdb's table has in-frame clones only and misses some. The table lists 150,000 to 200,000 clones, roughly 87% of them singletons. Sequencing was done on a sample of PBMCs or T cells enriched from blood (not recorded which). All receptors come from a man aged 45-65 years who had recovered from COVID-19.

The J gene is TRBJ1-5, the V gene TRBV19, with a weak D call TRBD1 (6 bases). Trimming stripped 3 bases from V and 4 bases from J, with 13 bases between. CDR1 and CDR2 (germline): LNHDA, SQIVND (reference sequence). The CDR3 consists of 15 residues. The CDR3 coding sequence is TGTGCCAGTAGTATCGGACAGACCTCGAATCAGCCCCAGCATTTT. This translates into CASSIGQTSNQPQHF.

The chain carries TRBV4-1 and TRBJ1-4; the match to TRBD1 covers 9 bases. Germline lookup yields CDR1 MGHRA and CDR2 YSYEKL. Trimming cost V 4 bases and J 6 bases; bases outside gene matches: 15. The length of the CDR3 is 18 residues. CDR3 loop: CASSLPPGTGIGDEKLFF. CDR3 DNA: TGCGCCAGCAGCCTTCCCCCGGGGACAGGGATAGGGGATGAAAAACTGTTTTTT.

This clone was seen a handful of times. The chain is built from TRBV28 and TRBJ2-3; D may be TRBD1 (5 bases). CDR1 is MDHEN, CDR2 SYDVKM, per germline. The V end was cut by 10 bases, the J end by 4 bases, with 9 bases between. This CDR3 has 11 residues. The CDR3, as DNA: TGTGCCACTAAAGGGGCAGATACGCAGTATTTT. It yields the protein CATKGADTQYF.

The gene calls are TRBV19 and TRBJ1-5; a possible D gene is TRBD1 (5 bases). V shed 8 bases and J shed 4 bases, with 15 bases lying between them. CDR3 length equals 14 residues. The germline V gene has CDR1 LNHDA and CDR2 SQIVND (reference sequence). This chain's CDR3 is CASSPQGGNQPQHF. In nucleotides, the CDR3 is TGTGCCAGTTCCCCCCAGGGAGGGAATCAGCCCCAGCATTTT.

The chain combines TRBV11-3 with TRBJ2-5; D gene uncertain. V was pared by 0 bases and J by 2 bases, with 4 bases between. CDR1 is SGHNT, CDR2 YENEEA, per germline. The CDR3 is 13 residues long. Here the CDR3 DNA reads TGTGCCAGCAGCTTAGACCAGCAAGAGACCCAGTACTTC. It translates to CASSLDQQETQYF.

CDR3 sequence: CASSKYGQGNTEAFF. The CDR3 nucleotides read TGTGCCAGTAGCAAATACGGACAGGGGAACACTGAAGCTTTCTTT. The gene calls are TRBV19 and TRBJ1-1; 8 bases are a match to TRBD1. The CDR3 contains 15 residues. The germline CDR1 and CDR2 sequences are LNHDA and SQIVND (reference sequence). V gave up 6 bases and J gave up 1 base; unmatched junction bases: 7.

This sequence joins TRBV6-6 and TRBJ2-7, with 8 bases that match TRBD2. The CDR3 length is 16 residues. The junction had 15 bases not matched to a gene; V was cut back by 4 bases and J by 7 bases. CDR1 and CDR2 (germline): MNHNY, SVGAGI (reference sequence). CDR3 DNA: TGTGCCAGCAGTTTCGGGGGGGAGGGCCCTCTTGGTGAGCAGTACTTC. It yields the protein CASSFGGEGPLGEQYF.

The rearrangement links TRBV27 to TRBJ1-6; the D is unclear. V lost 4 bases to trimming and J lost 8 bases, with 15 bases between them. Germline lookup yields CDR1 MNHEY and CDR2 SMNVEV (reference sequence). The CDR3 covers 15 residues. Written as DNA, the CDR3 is TGTGCCAGCAGTTCTTGGGCAGGAAAAGATTCACCCCTCCACTTT. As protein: CASSSWAGKDSPLHF.

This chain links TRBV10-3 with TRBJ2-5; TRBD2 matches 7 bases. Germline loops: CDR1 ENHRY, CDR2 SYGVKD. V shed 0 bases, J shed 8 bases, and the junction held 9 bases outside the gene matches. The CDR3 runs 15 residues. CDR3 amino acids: CAISESGVRGETQYF. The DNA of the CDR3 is TGTGCCATCAGTGAGTCGGGAGTTCGGGGGGAAACCCAGTACTTC.

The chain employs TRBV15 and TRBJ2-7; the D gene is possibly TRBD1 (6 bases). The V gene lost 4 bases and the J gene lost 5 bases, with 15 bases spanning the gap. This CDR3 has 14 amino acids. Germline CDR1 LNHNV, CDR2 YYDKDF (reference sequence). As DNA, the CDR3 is TGTGCCACCAGCACCCGGTACAGGGTAGACGAGCAGTACTTC. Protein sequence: CATSTRYRVDEQYF. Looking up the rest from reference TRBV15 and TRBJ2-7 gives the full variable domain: DAMVIQNPRYQVTQFGKPVTLSCSQTLNHNVMYWYQQKSSQAPKLLFHYYDKDFNNEADTPDNFQSRRPNTSFCFLDIRSPGLGDTAMYLCATSTRYRVDEQYFGPGTRLTVT.

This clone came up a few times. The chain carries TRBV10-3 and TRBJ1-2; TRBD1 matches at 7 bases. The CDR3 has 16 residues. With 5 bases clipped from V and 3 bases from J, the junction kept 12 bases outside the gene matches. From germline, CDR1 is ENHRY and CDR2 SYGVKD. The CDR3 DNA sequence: TGTGCCATCAGTAATACAGACAGGGATGGGGACTATGGCTACACCTTC. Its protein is CAISNTDRDGDYGYTF.

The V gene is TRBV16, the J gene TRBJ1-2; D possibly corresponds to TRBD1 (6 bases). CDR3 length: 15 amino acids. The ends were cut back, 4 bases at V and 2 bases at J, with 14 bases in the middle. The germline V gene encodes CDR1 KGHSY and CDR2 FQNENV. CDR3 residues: CASSRFTGTNYGYTF. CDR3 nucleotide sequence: TGTGCCAGCAGCCGATTCACAGGGACGAACTATGGCTACACCTTC.

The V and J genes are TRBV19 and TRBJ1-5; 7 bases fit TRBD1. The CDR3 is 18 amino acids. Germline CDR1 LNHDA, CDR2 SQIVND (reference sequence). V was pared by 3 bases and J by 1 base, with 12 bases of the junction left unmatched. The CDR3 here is CASSIRGVGTVSNQPQHF. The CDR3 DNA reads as TGTGCCAGTAGTATCAGGGGTGTTGGGACAGTAAGCAATCAGCCCCAGCATTTT.

The CDR3 reads CASSRGRGSDNSPLHF. In DNA form, the CDR3 reads TGCGCCAGCAGCCGGGGACGGGGGTCGGATAATTCACCCCTCCACTTT. V is TRBV4-1 and J is TRBJ1-6; tentatively, D is TRBD1 (5 bases). The germline V and J ends were trimmed by 4 bases and 5 bases, with 15 bases remaining between them. This CDR3 has 16 amino acids. Per germline, CDR1 MGHRA and CDR2 YSYEKL.

CDR3 nucleotide sequence: TGTGCCAGCAGCGTAGGAGCGACAGGGTTGACCGGGGAGCTGTTTTTT. Encoded protein: CASSVGATGLTGELFF. The rearrangement joins TRBV9 to TRBJ2-2; 7 bases fit TRBD1. Trimming took 0 bases from V and 5 from J; bases not matched to a gene: 7. CDR3 length: 16 residues. Germline CDR1 SGDLS, CDR2 YYNGEE.

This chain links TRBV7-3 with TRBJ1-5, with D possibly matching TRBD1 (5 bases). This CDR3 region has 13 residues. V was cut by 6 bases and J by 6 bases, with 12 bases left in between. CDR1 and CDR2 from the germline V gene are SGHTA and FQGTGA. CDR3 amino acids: CASSQTGGQPQHF. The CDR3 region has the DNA TGTGCCAGCAGTCAAACAGGCGGTCAGCCCCAGCATTTT.

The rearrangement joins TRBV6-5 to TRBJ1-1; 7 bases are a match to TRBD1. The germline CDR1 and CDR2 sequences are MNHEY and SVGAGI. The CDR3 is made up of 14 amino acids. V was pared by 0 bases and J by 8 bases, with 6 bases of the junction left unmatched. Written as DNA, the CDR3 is TGTGCCAGCAGTTACTCCCCACAGGGGCCCGAAGCTTTCTTT. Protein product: CASSYSPQGPEAFF.

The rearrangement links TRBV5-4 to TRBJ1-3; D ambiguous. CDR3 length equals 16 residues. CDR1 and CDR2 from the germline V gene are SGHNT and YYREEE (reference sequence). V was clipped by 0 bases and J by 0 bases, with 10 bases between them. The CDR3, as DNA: TGTGCCAGCAGCTTGGGATTGGCAGACTCTGGAAACACCATATATTTT. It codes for CASSLGLADSGNTIYF.

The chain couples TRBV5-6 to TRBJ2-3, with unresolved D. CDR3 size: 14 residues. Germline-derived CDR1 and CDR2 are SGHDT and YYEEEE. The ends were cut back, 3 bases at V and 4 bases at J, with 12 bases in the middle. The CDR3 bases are TGTGCCAGCAGCTCCAAAAGAGTATCAGATACGCAGTATTTT. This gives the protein CASSSKRVSDTQYF.

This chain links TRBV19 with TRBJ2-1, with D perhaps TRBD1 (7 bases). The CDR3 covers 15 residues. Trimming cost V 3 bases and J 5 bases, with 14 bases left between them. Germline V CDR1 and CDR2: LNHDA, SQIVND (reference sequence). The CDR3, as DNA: TGTGCCAGTAGTATTTGGGGGGACAGAGACAATGAGCAGTTCTTC. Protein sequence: CASSIWGDRDNEQFF.

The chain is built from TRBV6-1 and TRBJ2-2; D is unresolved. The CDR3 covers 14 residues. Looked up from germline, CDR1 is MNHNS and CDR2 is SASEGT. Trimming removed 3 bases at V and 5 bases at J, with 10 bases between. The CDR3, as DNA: TGTGCCAGCAGTGAGGGCCAAGAGACCGGGGAGCTGTTTTTT. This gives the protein CASSEGQETGELFF.

As DNA, the CDR3 is TGTGCCAGCAGTTCACAACAGGGGCGGGCTTTCTTT. Translated: CASSSQQGRAFF. The genes are TRBV28 and TRBJ1-1; 7 nucleotides align to TRBD1. The V and J ends lost 4 bases and 11 bases, in that order; junction bases with no gene match: 7. This CDR3 contains 12 residues. Germline V gene data show CDR1 as MDHEN and CDR2 as SYDVKM.

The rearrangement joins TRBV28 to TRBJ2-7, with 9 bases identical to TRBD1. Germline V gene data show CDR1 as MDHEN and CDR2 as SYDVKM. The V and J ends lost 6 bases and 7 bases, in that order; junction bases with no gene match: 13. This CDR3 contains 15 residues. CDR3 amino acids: CASSSPGTGWVEQYF. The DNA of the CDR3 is TGTGCCAGCAGCTCCCCCGGGACAGGGTGGGTAGAGCAGTACTTC.

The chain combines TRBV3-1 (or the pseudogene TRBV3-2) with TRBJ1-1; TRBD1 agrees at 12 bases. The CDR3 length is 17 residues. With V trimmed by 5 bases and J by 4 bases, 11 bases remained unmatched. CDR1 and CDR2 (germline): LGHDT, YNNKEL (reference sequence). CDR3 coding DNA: TGTGCCAGCAGCAAAGGGACAGGGGGCGGTCGGGGCACTGAAGCTTTCTTT. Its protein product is CASSKGTGGGRGTEAFF.

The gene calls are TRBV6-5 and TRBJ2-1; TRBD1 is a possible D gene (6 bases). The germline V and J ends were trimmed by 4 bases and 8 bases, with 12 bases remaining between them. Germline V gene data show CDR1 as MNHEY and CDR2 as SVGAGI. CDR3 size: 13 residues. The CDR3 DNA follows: TGTGCCAGCAGTTGGGGGACATCCGATGAGCAGTTCTTC. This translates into CASSWGTSDEQFF.

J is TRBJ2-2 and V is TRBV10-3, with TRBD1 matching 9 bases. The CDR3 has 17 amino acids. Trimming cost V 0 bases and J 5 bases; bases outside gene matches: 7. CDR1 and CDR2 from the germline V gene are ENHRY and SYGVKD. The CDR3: CAISESLWTGVTGELFF. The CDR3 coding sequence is TGTGCCATCAGTGAGTCGCTTTGGACAGGGGTGACCGGGGAGCTGTTTTTT.